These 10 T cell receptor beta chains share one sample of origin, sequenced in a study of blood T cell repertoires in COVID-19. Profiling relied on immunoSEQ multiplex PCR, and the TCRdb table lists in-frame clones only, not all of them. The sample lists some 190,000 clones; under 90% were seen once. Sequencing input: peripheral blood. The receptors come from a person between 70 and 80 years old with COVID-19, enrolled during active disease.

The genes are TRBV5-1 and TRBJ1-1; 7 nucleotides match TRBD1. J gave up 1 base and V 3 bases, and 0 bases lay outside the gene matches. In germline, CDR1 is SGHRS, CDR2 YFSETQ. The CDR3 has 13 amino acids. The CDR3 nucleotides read TGCGCCAGCAGCTGGGACAGGAACACTGAAGCTTTCTTT. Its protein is CASSWDRNTEAFF.

DNA of the CDR3: TGTGCCAGCAGGCCTCGGACAGGGGTTGTGTACGAGCAGTACTTC. Residues: CASRPRTGVVYEQYF. The rearrangement uses TRBV6-2 or TRBV6-3 and TRBJ2-7; 9 bases agree with TRBD1. From germline, CDR1 is MNHEY and CDR2 SVGEGT. V dropped 6 bases and J dropped 4; count of bases not matched to a gene: 10. The CDR3 spans 15 residues.

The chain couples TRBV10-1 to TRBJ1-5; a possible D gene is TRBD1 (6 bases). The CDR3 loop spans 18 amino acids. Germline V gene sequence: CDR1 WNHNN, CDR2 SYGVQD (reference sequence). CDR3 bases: TGCGCATCACGAATGGGGGGAGGGACACTGTGTAGCAATCAGCCCCAGCATTTT. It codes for CASRMGGGTLCSNQPQHF.

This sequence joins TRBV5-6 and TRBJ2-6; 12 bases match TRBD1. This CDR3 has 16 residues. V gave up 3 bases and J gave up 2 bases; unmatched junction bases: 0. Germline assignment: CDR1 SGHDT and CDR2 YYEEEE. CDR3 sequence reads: CASSWDRGPGANVLTF. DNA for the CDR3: TGTGCCAGCAGCTGGGACAGGGGGCCTGGGGCCAACGTCCTGACTTTC.

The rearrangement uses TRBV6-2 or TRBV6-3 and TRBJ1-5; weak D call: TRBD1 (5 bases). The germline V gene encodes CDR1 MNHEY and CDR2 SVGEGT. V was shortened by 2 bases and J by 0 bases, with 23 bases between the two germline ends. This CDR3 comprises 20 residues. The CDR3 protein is CASSYVSTGIRRYSNQPQHF. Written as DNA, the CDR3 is TGTGCCAGCAGTTACGTATCAACAGGCATAAGACGATATAGCAATCAGCCCCAGCATTTT.

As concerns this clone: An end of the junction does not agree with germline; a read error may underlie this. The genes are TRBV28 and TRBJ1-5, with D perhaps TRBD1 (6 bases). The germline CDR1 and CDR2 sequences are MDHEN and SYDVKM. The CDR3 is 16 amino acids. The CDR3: CASRMRGGTSSQPQHF. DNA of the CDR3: TGTGCCAGCAGAATGCGGGGGGGCACGAGCAGTCAGCCCCAGCATTTT.

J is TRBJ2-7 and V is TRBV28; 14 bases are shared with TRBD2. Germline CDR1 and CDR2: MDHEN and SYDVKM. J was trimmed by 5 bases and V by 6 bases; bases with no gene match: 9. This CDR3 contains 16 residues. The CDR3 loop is CASRGLAGVLFHEQYF. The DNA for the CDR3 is TGTGCCAGCAGGGGACTAGCGGGAGTTCTCTTCCACGAGCAGTACTTC.

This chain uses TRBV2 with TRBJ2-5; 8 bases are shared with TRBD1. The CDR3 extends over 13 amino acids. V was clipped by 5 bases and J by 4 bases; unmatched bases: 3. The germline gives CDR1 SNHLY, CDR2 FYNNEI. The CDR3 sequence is CASSSRGLETQYF. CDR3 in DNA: TGTGCCAGCAGTTCCAGGGGGCTAGAGACCCAGTACTTC.

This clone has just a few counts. CDR3 protein: CASSQRATGSTDEQYF. Written as DNA, the CDR3 is TGTGCCAGCAGCCAACGAGCGACTGGAAGCACCGACGAGCAGTACTTC. The chain is built from TRBV3-1 (or the pseudogene TRBV3-2) and TRBJ2-7, with D uncertain. CDR1 is LGHDT, CDR2 YNNKEL, per germline (reference sequence). The CDR3 sequence is 16 residues long. V lost 2 bases to trimming and J lost 5 bases, with 19 bases between them.

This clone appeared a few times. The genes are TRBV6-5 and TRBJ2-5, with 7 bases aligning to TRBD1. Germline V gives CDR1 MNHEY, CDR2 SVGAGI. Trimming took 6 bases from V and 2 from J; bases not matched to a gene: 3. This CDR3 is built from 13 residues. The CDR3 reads CASRLGQQETQYF. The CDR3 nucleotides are TGTGCCAGCAGATTGGGACAGCAAGAGACCCAGTACTTC.